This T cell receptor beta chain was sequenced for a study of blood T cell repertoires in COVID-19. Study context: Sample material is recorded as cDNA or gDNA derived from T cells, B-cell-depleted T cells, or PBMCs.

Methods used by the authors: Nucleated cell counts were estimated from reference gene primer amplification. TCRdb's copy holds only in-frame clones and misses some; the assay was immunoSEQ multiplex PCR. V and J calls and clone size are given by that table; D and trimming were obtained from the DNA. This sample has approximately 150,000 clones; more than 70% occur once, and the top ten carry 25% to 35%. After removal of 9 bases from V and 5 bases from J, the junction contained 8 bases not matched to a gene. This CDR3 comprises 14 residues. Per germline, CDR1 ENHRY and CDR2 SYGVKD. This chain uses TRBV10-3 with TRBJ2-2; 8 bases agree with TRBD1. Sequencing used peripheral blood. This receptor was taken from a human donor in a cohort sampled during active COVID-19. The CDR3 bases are TGTGCCATGGGGTATACAGGGGGAACCGGGGAGCTGTTTTTT. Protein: CAMGYTGGTGELFF.